This T cell receptor (beta chain) appears in the sequencing data of a study of vaccination effects on CD4 cells after COVID-19. Study findings and constraints: Pronounced clonal contraction occurred in clones induced by infection and by vaccine late after vaccination.

Sequencing was preceded by expansion of antigen-specific CD4+ T cells with viral peptide pools in the ViraFEST assay. On approximately day 9 of culture, CD4+ T cells were separated out. None of the vaccinated had previously contracted SARS-CoV-2, and their nucleocapsid antibodies tested negative. Wells of roughly 2.1 million PBMC each were grown with 9.5 to 10 IU/ml IL-2 and approximately 10 ug/ml peptides. A half-medium replacement with IL-2 medium was carried out on days 3 and 7. The CDR3 has 14 amino acids. The ends were cut back, 3 bases at V and 10 bases at J, with 16 bases in the middle. Germline V gives CDR1 MGHRA, CDR2 YSYEKL. Assay used: immunoSEQ multiplex PCR; TCRdb lists only in-frame clones, some missing. This table has 41,000 or so clones, 77% appearing once. As concerns this clone: No antigen is known for it.

The rearrangement links TRBV4-1 to TRBJ1-5; D possibly corresponds to TRBD1 (5 bases). This clonotype was sampled from a human donor who received a COVID-19 vaccine. Sequencing was performed on CD4+ T cells from PBMCs cultured with HCoV-NL63 spike peptides, taken before COVID-19 vaccination. CDR3 amino acids: CASSQSTAEKPQHF. The CDR3 coding sequence is TGCGCCAGCAGCCAGTCGACAGCGGAAAAACCCCAGCATTTT.